Presented here are 29 T cell receptor beta chains from one specimen sequenced in a study of blood T cell repertoires in COVID-19. Using immunoSEQ multiplex PCR, the repertoire was profiled, and TCRdb retains in-frame clones only, with some absent. There are about 150,000 clones in the sample; roughly 90% occur only once, and roughly 3.9% lies in the top ten. The sample consisted of PBMCs or T cells enriched from blood (not recorded which). Source of these receptors: a woman between 40 and 50 years old who had been exposed to COVID-19.

The sample holds one count of this clone. The chain uses TRBV23-1 and TRBJ2-7; 8 bases match TRBD1. TRBV23-1 is sorted into the ORF group, with uncertain function. The V gene end was trimmed by 2 bases and the J gene end by 3 bases; junction bases not matched to a gene: 3. This CDR3 region has 14 residues. CDR3 sequence (DNA): TGCGCCAGCAGTCAAGACAGGGGATTCTACGAGCAGTACTTC. Encoded protein: CASSQDRGFYEQYF.

The chain is built from TRBV5-1 and TRBJ2-7; D possibly corresponds to TRBD1 (5 bases). CDR3 size: 13 residues. Germline V gene data show CDR1 as SGHRS and CDR2 as YFSETQ. V lost 2 bases and J 1 base, leaving 7 bases between the germline ends. This chain's CDR3 is CASSFRDSYEQYF. The CDR3 DNA reads TGCGCCAGCAGCTTCAGGGATTCCTACGAGCAGTACTTC.

V is TRBV7-2 and J is TRBJ2-1, with 8 positions matching TRBD2. The CDR3 is 15 amino acids. V was pared by 1 base and J by 13 bases, with 12 bases of the junction left unmatched. Germline loops: CDR1 SGHTA, CDR2 FQGNSA. Here the CDR3 DNA reads TGTGCCAGCAGCTTAGTCCTTAGCGGGAAAGGCGTTCAGTTCTTC. It encodes CASSLVLSGKGVQFF.

The V and J genes are TRBV5-1 and TRBJ2-7; 7 bases agree with TRBD2. J was trimmed by 1 base and V by 5 bases; bases with no gene match: 6. The CDR3 is made up of 14 amino acids. Germline V gene data show CDR1 as SGHRS and CDR2 as YFSETQ. In DNA form, the CDR3 reads TGCGCCAGCAGGAGCGGGGTGACATCCTACGAGCAGTACTTC. This sequence encodes CASRSGVTSYEQYF.

This sequence joins TRBV5-6 and TRBJ2-7; a weak D match, TRBD1 (6 bases). Germline V gives CDR1 SGHDT, CDR2 YYEEEE. Trimming removed 4 bases from V and 5 bases from J, with 16 bases in between. This CDR3 comprises 14 residues. This CDR3 is CASSRTVLFDEQYF. The CDR3 nucleotides read TGTGCCAGCAGCCGGACAGTTCTCTTCGACGAGCAGTACTTC. Together with reference TRBV5-6 and TRBJ2-7, the CDR3 gives the full variable domain: DAGVTQSPTHLIKTRGQQVTLRCSPKSGHDTVSWYQQALGQGPQFIFQYYEEEERQRGNFPDRFSGHQFPNYSSELNVNALLLGDSALYLCASSRTVLFDEQYFGPGTRLTVT.

Only one count was recorded for this clone. The chain carries TRBV3-1 (or the pseudogene TRBV3-2) and TRBJ2-1; 11 bases are shared with TRBD2. V lost 0 bases and J lost 6; bases outside the gene matches: 4. The CDR3 contains 16 residues. Germline V gene lookup returns CDR1 LGHDT and CDR2 YNNKEL (reference sequence). The CDR3 nucleotides are TGTGCCAGCAGCCAAGATATGCTAGCGGGAGGCAATGAGCAGTTCTTC. Protein sequence: CASSQDMLAGGNEQFF.

The chain employs TRBV10-3 and TRBJ1-3; 7 bases align to TRBD1. The trim removed 10 bases at V and 0 bases at J, leaving 3 bases unmatched. The CDR3 totals 13 residues. The germline V gene encodes CDR1 ENHRY and CDR2 SYGVKD. The CDR3 loop reads CATEGASGNTIYF. The CDR3 DNA reads TGTGCCACAGAGGGGGCCTCTGGAAACACCATATATTTT.

The sample holds one count of this clone. The chain couples TRBV4-1 to TRBJ2-1; no reliable D call. The CDR3 is 12 amino acids. Germline assignment: CDR1 MGHRA and CDR2 YSYEKL. Between the trimmed V and J ends, which lost 3 bases and 9 bases, there was a span of 9 bases. The CDR3 nucleotides are TGCGCCAGCAGCCATCCGTGGGCTGAGCAGTTCTTC. Translation: CASSHPWAEQFF.

This chain joins TRBV11-2 and TRBJ2-7; tentatively, D is TRBD1 (5 bases). This CDR3 is built from 13 residues. Germline lookup yields CDR1 SGHAT and CDR2 FQNNGV. Trimming cost V 1 base and J 3 bases, with 7 bases left between them. The CDR3 loop is CASSLGQFYEQYF. In nucleotides, the CDR3 is TGTGCCAGCAGCTTAGGACAGTTCTACGAGCAGTACTTC.

The chain combines TRBV5-6 with TRBJ1-4; the match to TRBD1 covers 9 bases. Germline V gene lookup returns CDR1 SGHDT and CDR2 YYEEEE. V shed 3 bases, J shed 6 bases, and the junction held 6 bases outside the gene matches. This CDR3 comprises 15 residues. CDR3 sequence: CASSSTGTGYEKLFF. CDR3 nucleotide sequence: TGTGCCAGCAGCTCAACCGGGACAGGGTATGAAAAACTGTTTTTT.

V is TRBV11-2 and J is TRBJ2-2; a possible D gene is TRBD2 (5 bases). The CDR3 extends over 18 amino acids. Germline V gene sequence: CDR1 SGHAT, CDR2 FQNNGV. V was shortened by 0 bases and J by 6 bases, with 20 bases between the two germline ends. The CDR3 sequence is CASSLDGLAVGSAGELFF. CDR3 DNA sequence: TGTGCCAGCAGCTTAGATGGACTGGCCGTCGGATCGGCCGGGGAGCTGTTTTTT.

The J gene is TRBJ2-3, the V gene TRBV16, with D tentatively TRBD1 (5 bases). Germline CDR1 is KGHSY and CDR2 is FQNENV. V gave up 7 bases and J gave up 7 bases, with 24 bases separating them. The CDR3 is 16 amino acids. The CDR3 nucleotides read TGTGCCAGCACTCCCACGGACATTTTAGGTGGGCATACGCAGTATTTT. This translates into CASTPTDILGGHTQYF.

This clone was detected once. The rearrangement links TRBV6-2 or TRBV6-3 to TRBJ2-4, with 11 bases lining up with TRBD2. With V trimmed by 4 bases and J by 3 bases, 11 bases remained unmatched. This CDR3 comprises 18 residues. Germline-derived CDR1 and CDR2 are MNHEY and SVGEGT. The CDR3 DNA sequence: TGTGCCAGCAGTTTATTAGCGGGAGGGCCGGTCGGCAAAAACATTCAGTACTTC. As protein: CASSLLAGGPVGKNIQYF.

For the CDR3, the DNA is TGCGCCAGCAGCCGATCGCTAGCGGGGTCTTCCTACGAGCAGTACTTC. It encodes CASSRSLAGSSYEQYF. The chain combines TRBV4-3 with TRBJ2-7; 9 nucleotides line up with TRBD2. The germline gives CDR1 LGHNA, CDR2 YSLEER. Trimming cost V 4 bases and J 1 base; bases outside gene matches: 8. The CDR3 length is 16 residues.

The V call is TRBV6-2 or TRBV6-3, the J call TRBJ2-7, with TRBD1 matching 7 bases. The V and J ends lost 2 bases and 2 bases, in that order; junction bases with no gene match: 3. This CDR3 contains 14 residues. Germline CDR1 and CDR2: MNHEY and SVGEGT. The CDR3 region has the DNA TGTGCCAGCAGTTACCCCGGGACAGCCTACGAGCAGTACTTC. Amino acids: CASSYPGTAYEQYF.

The chain uses TRBV27 and TRBJ2-7; 9 bases align to TRBD1. This CDR3 region has 16 residues. V trimming: 8 bases; J trimming: 5 bases; junction bases outside the gene matches: 16. Germline V gene data show CDR1 as MNHEY and CDR2 as SMNVEV (reference sequence). The CDR3 reads CASSSMRYRGLNEQYF. DNA for the CDR3: TGTGCCAGCTCCTCCATGAGGTACAGGGGGCTTAACGAGCAGTACTTC.

The chain joins TRBV23-1 to TRBJ2-7; D possibly corresponds to TRBD1 (6 bases). TRBV23-1 is sorted into the ORF group, with uncertain function. This CDR3 region has 16 residues. The V end was cut by 6 bases, the J end by 0 bases, with 18 bases between. CDR3 sequence: CASRIRDTGSSYEQYF. For the CDR3, the DNA is TGCGCCAGCAGAATCCGGGACACCGGAAGCTCCTACGAGCAGTACTTC.

This chain uses TRBV3-1 (or the pseudogene TRBV3-2) with TRBJ1-1; the match to TRBD1 covers 7 bases. Germline V gene sequence: CDR1 LGHDT, CDR2 YNNKEL (reference sequence). The CDR3 runs to 17 residues. Trimming cost V 2 bases and J 2 bases; bases outside gene matches: 11. The CDR3 reads CASSQLDRPTRNTEAFF. Written as DNA, the CDR3 is TGTGCCAGCAGCCAACTGGACAGGCCCACAAGAAACACTGAAGCTTTCTTT.

The chain combines TRBV4-3 with TRBJ2-7; D ambiguous. This CDR3 has 12 amino acids. The V end was cut by 0 bases, the J end by 12 bases, with 12 bases between. Germline V gene data show CDR1 as LGHNA and CDR2 as YSLEER. CDR3 region: CASSQDENSLYF. For the CDR3, the DNA is TGCGCCAGCAGCCAAGATGAGAACAGCTTGTACTTC.

This sequence joins TRBV28 and TRBJ2-5; 11 bases fit TRBD2. The germline CDR1 and CDR2 sequences are MDHEN and SYDVKM. There are 16 residues in the CDR3. J lost 2 bases, V lost 6 bases, and 8 bases had no gene match. The CDR3 region is CASRGRTSGRQETQYF. For the CDR3, the DNA is TGTGCCAGCAGGGGCCGGACTAGCGGGCGTCAAGAGACCCAGTACTTC.

The chain has TRBV12-5 and TRBJ2-1; 10 bases match TRBD2. Trimming at V came to 5 bases and at J to 3 bases, leaving 1 base not matched to a gene. The germline V gene has CDR1 LGHNT and CDR2 FRNRAP. The CDR3 totals 14 residues. This CDR3 reads CASGSGGGYNEQFF. The DNA of the CDR3 is TGTGCTAGTGGTAGCGGGGGGGGCTACAATGAGCAGTTCTTC.

The chain has TRBV4-1 and TRBJ2-3, with D possibly being TRBD2 (5 bases). The V gene's germline CDR1 is MGHRA and CDR2 YSYEKL. The CDR3 contains 16 residues. Trimming left V 3 bases short and J 0 bases short, with 13 bases between. CDR3 loop: CASSHPPEGSTDTQYF. CDR3 sequence (DNA): TGCGCCAGCAGCCACCCGCCCGAGGGTAGCACAGATACGCAGTATTTT.

This clone was detected only once. This sequence joins TRBV6-5 and TRBJ2-7; 9 nucleotides line up with TRBD1. V shed 0 bases and J 1 base; nucleotides not matched to a gene: 4. CDR1 and CDR2 (germline): MNHEY, SVGAGI. This CDR3 region has 16 residues. The CDR3 here is CASSYSDRGNSYEQYF. CDR3 coding DNA: TGTGCCAGCAGTTACTCCGACAGGGGGAATTCCTACGAGCAGTACTTC.

The CDR3 spells CASSSYGGLTYEQYF. Here the CDR3 DNA reads TGTGCCAGCAGCTCATACGGGGGATTAACCTACGAGCAGTACTTC. V is TRBV5-6 and J is TRBJ2-7, with D possibly matching TRBD2 (6 bases). This CDR3 is built from 15 residues. Deletions cut 3 bases from V and 2 bases from J, with 15 bases between. Per germline, CDR1 SGHDT and CDR2 YYEEEE.

The chain employs TRBV29-1 and TRBJ2-4, with D perhaps TRBD1 (6 bases). V gave up 6 bases and J gave up 0 bases, with 12 bases separating them. This CDR3 spans 14 amino acids. Germline assignment: CDR1 SQVTM and CDR2 ANQGSEA. CDR3: CSVRTALAKNIQYF. Written as DNA, the CDR3 is TGCAGCGTCCGGACAGCACTAGCCAAAAACATTCAGTACTTC.

V is TRBV25-1 and J is TRBJ1-4, with a tentative D call TRBD1 (5 bases). The CDR3 totals 18 residues. The germline CDR1 and CDR2 sequences are MGHDK and SYGVNS. Trimming left V 2 bases short and J 4 bases short, with 20 bases between. Here the CDR3 reads CASSEKLGTQPHNEKLFF. The CDR3 nucleotides are TGTGCCAGCAGTGAAAAATTGGGGACTCAGCCCCATAATGAAAAACTGTTTTTT.

J is TRBJ1-5 and V is TRBV3-1 (or the pseudogene TRBV3-2); D call uncertain. Trimming cost V 2 bases and J 4 bases, with 15 bases left between them. The germline V gene has CDR1 LGHDT and CDR2 YNNKEL (reference sequence). This CDR3 comprises 16 residues. In nucleotides, the CDR3 is TGTGCCAGCAGCCAAAGTCGCGGGTCGGGTAATCAGCCCCAGCATTTT. Translation gives CASSQSRGSGNQPQHF.

The gene calls are TRBV7-2 and TRBJ1-1; tentative D call: TRBD1 (6 bases). Trimming left V 5 bases short and J 5 bases short, with 15 bases between. CDR3 length: 14 residues. CDR1 is SGHTA, CDR2 FQGNSA, per germline. The CDR3 DNA is TGTGCCAGCAGCCCACAGGGTCCGCAAACTGAAGCTTTCTTT. The encoded protein is CASSPQGPQTEAFF.

This chain joins TRBV7-2 and TRBJ2-3, with TRBD1 identical over 7 bases. This CDR3 region has 14 residues. V shed 4 bases and J 3 bases; nucleotides not matched to a gene: 4. Germline-derived CDR1 and CDR2 are SGHTA and FQGNSA. The CDR3 loop is CASSSQTGTDTQYF. In nucleotides, the CDR3 is TGTGCCAGCAGCTCCCAGACAGGGACAGATACGCAGTATTTT.